This T cell receptor beta chain originates from a study of human T cells and chemical hapten exposure. This clonotype was picked up a small number of times. Time point described: patch test 1, 2 weeks after DPC sensitization. Treatment described: therapeutic diphenylcyclopropenone sensitization with weekly scalp DPC. TCRdb called the RACE reads again in MiXCR, with one record for every CDR3 protein. The profile covers around 340,000 distinct CDR3 sequences, with about 7% appearing a single time and approximately 8.9% taken by the ten largest. The sample was whole blood, taken in connection with sensitization to the hapten diphenylcyclopropenone (DPC). The sequence was collected from a woman between 18 and 29 years old with alopecia areata. Some clones in this sample may be carry-over from other donors' samples.

The CDR3 is CSARGTGPNYGYTF. For the CDR3, the DNA is TGCAGTGCTAGGGGGACAGGCCCTAACTATGGCTACACCTTC. This chain joins TRBV20-1 and TRBJ1-2; 8 bases match TRBD1. The CDR3 contains 14 residues. CDR1 is DFQATT, CDR2 SNEGSKA, per germline (reference sequence). With 3 bases clipped from V and 0 bases from J, the junction kept 3 bases outside the gene matches.